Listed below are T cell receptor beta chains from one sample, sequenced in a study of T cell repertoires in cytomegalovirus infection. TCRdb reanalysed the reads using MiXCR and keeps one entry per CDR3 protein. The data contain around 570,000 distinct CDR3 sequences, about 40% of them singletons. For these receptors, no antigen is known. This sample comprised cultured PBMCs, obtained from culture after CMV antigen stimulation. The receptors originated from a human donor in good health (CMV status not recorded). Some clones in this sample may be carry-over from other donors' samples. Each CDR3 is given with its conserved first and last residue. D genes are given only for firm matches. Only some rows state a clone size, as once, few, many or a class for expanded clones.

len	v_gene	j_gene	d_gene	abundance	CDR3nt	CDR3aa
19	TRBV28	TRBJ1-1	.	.	TGTGCCAGCAGTCCGATTTGGGGGGTTCAGGGAATTGATAACACTGAAGCTTTCTTT	CASSPIWGVQGIDNTEAFF
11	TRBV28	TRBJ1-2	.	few	TGTGCCAGCGAGGATGTAGGGAGCTACACCTTC	CASEDVGSYTF
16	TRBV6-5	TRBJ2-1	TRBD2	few	TGTGCCAGCAGTTACTACGCTAGCGGGGTTTACAATGAGCAGTTCTTC	CASSYYASGVYNEQFF
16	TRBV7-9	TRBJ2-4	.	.	TGTGCCAGCAGCCACACGGTGGGGATAGTCAAAAACATTCAGTACTTC	CASSHTVGIVKNIQYF
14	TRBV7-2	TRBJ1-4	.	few	TGTGCCAGCAGCCAGAGGGTAAATTCCGAAAAACTGTTTTTT	CASSQRVNSEKLFF
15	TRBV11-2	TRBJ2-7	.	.	TGTGCCAGCAACCCCTGGCAGGGTGCGTCCTACGAGCAGTACTTC	CASNPWQGASYEQYF
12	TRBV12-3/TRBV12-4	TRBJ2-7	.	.	TGTGCCAGCAGCAAAGCGGTCTACGAGCAGTACTTC	CASSKAVYEQYF
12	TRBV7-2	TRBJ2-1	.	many	TGTGCCAGCAGCTTATGGAGGAATGAGCAGTTCTTC	CASSLWRNEQFF
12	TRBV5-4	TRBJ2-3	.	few	TGTGCCAGCAGAGGCCTAGGAGATACGCAGTATTTT	CASRGLGDTQYF
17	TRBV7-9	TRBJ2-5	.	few	TGTGCCAGCAGCTTAGGATCTGAATCCCTAGCCTGGGAGACCCAGTACTTC	CASSLGSESLAWETQYF
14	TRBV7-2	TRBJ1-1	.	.	TGTGCCAGCAGACCGGGCTGGGGGGACACTGAAGCTTTCTTT	CASRPGWGDTEAFF
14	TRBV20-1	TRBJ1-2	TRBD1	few	TGCAGTGCTCTCAGACAGGGGAGGGGCTATGGCTACACCTTC	CSALRQGRGYGYTF
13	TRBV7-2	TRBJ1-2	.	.	TGTGCCAGCAGTATCACAAGGGCCCATGGCTACACCTTC	CASSITRAHGYTF
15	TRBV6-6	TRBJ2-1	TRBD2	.	TGTGCCAGCAGTCGGGGACTAGCGGCTACCAATGAGCAGTTCTTC	CASSRGLAATNEQFF
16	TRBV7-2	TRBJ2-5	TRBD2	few	TGTGCCAGCAGCTTAACGACTAGCGGGGTTGGGGAGACCCAGTACTTC	CASSLTTSGVGETQYF
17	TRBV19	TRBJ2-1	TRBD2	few	TGTGCCAGTAGTAGGACATTGGGGACTAGCGGGAGAAATGAGCAGTTCTTC	CASSRTLGTSGRNEQFF
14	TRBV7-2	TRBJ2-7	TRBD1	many	TGTGCCAGCAGCTTAGGGCAGGGGGCCTACGAGCAGTACTTC	CASSLGQGAYEQYF
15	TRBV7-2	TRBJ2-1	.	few	TGTGCCAGCAGCAGAAGCTCCATTTTGAGGGGTGAGCAGTTCTTC	CASSRSSILRGEQFF
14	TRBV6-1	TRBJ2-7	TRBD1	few	TGTGCCAGCAGTGGCCGGGACAGAGACCCCGAGCAGTACTTC	CASSGRDRDPEQYF
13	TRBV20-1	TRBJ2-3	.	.	TGCAGTGCTAGAGACTCCTTGACAGATACGCAGTATTTT	CSARDSLTDTQYF
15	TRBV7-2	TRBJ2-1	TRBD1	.	TGTGCCAGCAGCTTAAACACAGGGGTTTCTCCTGAGCAGTTCTTC	CASSLNTGVSPEQFF
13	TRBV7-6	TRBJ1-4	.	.	TGTGCCAGCAGCTTCGGGCAGACTGAAAACCTGTTTTTT	CASSFGQTENLFF
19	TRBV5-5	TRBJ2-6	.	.	TGTGCCAGCAGCTTGGACCTGGTAAGGGCGAACTCTGGGGCCAACGTCCTGACTTTC	CASSLDLVRANSGANVLTF
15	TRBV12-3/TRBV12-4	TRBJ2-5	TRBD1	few	TGTGCCAGCAGCCTATCGGGACAGGGGTACGAGACCCAGTACTTC	CASSLSGQGYETQYF
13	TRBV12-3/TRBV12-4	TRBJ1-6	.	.	TGTGCCAGCAGGATCCGGGGAAATTCACCCCTCCACTTT	CASRIRGNSPLHF
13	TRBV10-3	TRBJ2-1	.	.	TGTGCCATCAGTGAGTCTGGCCCCCCAAGGCAGTTCTTC	CAISESGPPRQFF
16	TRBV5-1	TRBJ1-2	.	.	TGCGCCAGCAGCAGGGGGGTCGCACAGTCTGGGTATGGCTACACCTTC	CASSRGVAQSGYGYTF
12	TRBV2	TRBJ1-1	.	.	TGTGCCAGCAGGGGAGACAGACCAGAAGCTTTCTTT	CASRGDRPEAFF
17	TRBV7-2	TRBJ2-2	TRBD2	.	TGTGCCAGCAGCCCGGGACTAGCGGGGCTATACACCGGGGAGCTGTTTTTT	CASSPGLAGLYTGELFF
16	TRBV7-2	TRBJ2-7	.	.	TGTGCCAGCAGCCCCCAAGGCGGTAACATCAGGTCCGAGCAGTACTTC	CASSPQGGNIRSEQYF
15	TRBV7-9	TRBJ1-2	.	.	TGTGCCAGCAGTGAAGCTGGGGGGCTGAGCTATGGCTACACCTTC	CASSEAGGLSYGYTF
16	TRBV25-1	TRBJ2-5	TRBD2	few	TGTGCCAGCAGTGGGGATTGGACTAGCGGCCAAGAGACCCAGTACTTC	CASSGDWTSGQETQYF
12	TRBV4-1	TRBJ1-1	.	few	TGCGCCAGCAGCCAAGATTGGAACAGGGCTTTCTTT	CASSQDWNRAFF
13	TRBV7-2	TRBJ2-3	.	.	TGTGCCAGCACCCAAGGCTCGGGAGATACGCAGTATTTT	CASTQGSGDTQYF
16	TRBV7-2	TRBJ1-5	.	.	TGTGCCAGCAGCTTAGTCGTCACAGGTAGCAATCAGCCCCAGCATTTT	CASSLVVTGSNQPQHF
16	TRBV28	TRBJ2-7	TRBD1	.	TGTGCCAGCAGTTCCCCCGGGACAGGGCCCCCCTACGAGCAGTACTTC	CASSSPGTGPPYEQYF
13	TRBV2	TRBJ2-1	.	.	TGTGCCAGCAGTGATATCACGAGTGATGAGCAGTTCTTC	CASSDITSDEQFF
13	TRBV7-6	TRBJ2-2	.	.	TGTGCCAGCAGCATACTCCCTTCAGGGGAGCTGTTTTTT	CASSILPSGELFF
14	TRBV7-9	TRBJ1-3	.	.	TGTGCCAGCAGCCCAGGGACATACGGAAACACCATATATTTT	CASSPGTYGNTIYF
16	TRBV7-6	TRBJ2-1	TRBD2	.	TGTGCCAGCAGCCCCTCGGGAGGATGGATTTACAATGAGCAGTTCTTC	CASSPSGGWIYNEQFF
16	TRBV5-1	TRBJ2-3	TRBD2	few	TGCGCCAGCAGCCGAGCTAGCGGGAGTACCACAGATACGCAGTATTTT	CASSRASGSTTDTQYF
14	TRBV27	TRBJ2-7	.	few	TGTGCCAGCACCTGGGTTGGAGGGGCAGGGGAGCAGTACTTC	CASTWVGGAGEQYF
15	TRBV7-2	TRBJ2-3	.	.	TGTGCCAGCAGCCCAGGGGGGGCGGGCACAGATACGCAGTATTTT	CASSPGGAGTDTQYF
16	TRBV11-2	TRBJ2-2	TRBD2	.	TGTGCCAGCAGCACCGGACTAGGTGGGCACACCGGGGAGCTGTTTTTT	CASSTGLGGHTGELFF
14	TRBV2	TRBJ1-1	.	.	TGTGCCAGCAGGCAGGAGGGAGTGAACACTGAAGCTTTCTTT	CASRQEGVNTEAFF
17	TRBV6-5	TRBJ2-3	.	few	TGTGCCAGCAGTCGCGCGATAAGAACTGCGTTTACAGATACGCAGTATTTT	CASSRAIRTAFTDTQYF
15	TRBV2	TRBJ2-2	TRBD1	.	TGTGCCAGCAGCCCACAGGGGGCGCGGACCGGGGAGCTGTTTTTT	CASSPQGARTGELFF
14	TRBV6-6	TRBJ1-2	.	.	TGTGCCAGCAGTTACTCGGATGGGGGCCATGGCTACACCTTC	CASSYSDGGHGYTF
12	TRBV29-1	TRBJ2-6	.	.	TGCAGCGTGACGGCTGGGGCCAACGTCCTGACTTTC	CSVTAGANVLTF
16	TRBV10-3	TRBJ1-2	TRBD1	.	TGTGCCATCAGTGATTCGCCCCTCGACAGGGGGGGCGGCTACACCTTC	CAISDSPLDRGGGYTF